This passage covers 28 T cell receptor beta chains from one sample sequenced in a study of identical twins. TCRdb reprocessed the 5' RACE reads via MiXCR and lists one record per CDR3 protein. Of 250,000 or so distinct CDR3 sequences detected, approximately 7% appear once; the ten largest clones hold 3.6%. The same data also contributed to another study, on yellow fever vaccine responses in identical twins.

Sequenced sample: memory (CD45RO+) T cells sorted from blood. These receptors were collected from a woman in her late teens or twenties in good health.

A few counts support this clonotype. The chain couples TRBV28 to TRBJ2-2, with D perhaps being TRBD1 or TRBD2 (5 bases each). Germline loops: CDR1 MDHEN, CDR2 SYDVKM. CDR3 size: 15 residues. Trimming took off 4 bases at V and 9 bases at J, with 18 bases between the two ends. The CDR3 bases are TGTGCCAGCAGTTCGGGCCGGGACCCCTTCAGGGAGCTGTTTTTT. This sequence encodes CASSSGRDPFRELFF.

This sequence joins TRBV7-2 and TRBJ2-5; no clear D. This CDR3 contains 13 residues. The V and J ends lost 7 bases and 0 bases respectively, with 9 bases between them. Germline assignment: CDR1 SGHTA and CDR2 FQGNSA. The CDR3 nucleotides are TGTGCCAGCATTGGCCCTAACCAAGAGACCCAGTACTTC. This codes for CASIGPNQETQYF.

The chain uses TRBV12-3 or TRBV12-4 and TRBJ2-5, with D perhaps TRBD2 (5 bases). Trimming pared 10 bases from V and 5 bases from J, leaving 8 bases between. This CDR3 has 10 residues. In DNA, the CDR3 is TGTGCCACCGGGGTTGAGACCCAGTACTTC. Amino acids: CATGVETQYF.

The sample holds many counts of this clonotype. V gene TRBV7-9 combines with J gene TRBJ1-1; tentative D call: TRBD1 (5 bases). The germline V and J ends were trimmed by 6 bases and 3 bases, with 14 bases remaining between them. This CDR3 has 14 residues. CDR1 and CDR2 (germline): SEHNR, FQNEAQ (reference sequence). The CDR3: CASRPGGMDTEAFF. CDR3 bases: TGTGCCAGCAGGCCGGGGGGTATGGACACTGAAGCTTTCTTT.

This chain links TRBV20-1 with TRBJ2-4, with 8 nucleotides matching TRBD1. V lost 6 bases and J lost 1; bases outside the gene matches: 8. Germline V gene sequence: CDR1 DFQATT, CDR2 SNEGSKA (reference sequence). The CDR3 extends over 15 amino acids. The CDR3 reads CSAEDRTGAKNIQYF. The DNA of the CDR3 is TGCAGTGCCGAGGATAGGACAGGGGCCAAAAACATTCAGTACTTC.

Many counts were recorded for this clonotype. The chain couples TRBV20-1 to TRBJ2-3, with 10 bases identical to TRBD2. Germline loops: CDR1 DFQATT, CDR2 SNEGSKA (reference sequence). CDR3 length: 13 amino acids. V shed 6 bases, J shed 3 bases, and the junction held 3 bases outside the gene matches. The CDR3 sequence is CSADSGRTDTQYF. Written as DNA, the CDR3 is TGCAGTGCCGATAGCGGGAGGACAGATACGCAGTATTTT.

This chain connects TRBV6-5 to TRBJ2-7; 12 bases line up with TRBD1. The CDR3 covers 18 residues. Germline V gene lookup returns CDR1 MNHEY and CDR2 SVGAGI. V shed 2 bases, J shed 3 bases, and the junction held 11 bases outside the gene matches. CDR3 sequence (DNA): TGTGCCAGCAGTTACCCCCGGGGACAGGGGGCTGCCTACTACGAGCAGTACTTC. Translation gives CASSYPRGQGAAYYEQYF.

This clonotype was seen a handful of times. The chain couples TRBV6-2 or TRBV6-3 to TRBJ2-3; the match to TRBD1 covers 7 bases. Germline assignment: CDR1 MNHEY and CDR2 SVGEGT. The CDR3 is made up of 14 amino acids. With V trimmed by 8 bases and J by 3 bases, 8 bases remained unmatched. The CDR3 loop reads CASASAGGTDTQYF. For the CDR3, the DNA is TGTGCCAGCGCATCCGCAGGGGGAACAGATACGCAGTATTTT.

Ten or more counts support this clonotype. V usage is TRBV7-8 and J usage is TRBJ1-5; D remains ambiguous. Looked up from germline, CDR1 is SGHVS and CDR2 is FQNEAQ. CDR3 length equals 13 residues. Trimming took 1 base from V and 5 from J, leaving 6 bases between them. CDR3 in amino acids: CASSLGTYQPQHF. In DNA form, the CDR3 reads TGTGCCAGCAGCTTAGGGACCTATCAGCCCCAGCATTTT.

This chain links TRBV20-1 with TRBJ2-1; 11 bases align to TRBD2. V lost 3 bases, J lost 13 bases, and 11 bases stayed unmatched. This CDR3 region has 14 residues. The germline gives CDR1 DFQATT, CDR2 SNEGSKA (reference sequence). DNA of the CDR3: TGCAGTGCTAGGCTGTTAGCGGGAGGGCCAAGACAGTTCTTC. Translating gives CSARLLAGGPRQFF.

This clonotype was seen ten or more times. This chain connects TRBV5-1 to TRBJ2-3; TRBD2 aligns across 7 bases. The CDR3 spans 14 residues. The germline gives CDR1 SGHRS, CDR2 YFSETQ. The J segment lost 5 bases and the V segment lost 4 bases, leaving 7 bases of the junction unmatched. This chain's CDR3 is CASSPGLVEDTQYF. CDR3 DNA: TGCGCCAGCAGCCCCGGACTAGTAGAAGATACGCAGTATTTT.

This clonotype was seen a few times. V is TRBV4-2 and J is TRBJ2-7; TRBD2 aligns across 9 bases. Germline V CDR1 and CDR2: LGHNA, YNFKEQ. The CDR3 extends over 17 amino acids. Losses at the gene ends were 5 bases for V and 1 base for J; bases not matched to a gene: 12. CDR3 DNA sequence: TGTGCCAGCAGCGGGGGGGCTAGCGGGACCATATCCTACGAGCAGTACTTC. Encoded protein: CASSGGASGTISYEQYF.

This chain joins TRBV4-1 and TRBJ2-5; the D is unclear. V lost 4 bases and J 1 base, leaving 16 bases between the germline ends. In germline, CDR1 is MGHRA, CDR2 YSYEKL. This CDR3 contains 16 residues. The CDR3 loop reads CASSPEIEMFQETQYF. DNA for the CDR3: TGCGCCAGCAGCCCCGAGATTGAAATGTTCCAAGAGACCCAGTACTTC.

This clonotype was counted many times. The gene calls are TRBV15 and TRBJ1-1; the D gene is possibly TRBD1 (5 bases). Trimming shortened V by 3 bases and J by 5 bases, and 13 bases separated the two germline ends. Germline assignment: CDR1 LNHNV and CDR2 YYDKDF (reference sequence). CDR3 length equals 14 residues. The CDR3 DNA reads TGTGCCACCAGCAGTCAGCAGGGTGGGACTGAAGCTTTCTTT. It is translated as CATSSQQGGTEAFF.

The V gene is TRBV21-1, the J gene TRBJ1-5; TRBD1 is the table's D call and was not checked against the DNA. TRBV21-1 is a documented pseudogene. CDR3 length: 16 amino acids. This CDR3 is CASSKGRGWDNQPQHF. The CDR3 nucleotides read TGTGCCAGCAGCAAAGGGCGGGGGTGGGACAATCAGCCCCAGCATTTT.

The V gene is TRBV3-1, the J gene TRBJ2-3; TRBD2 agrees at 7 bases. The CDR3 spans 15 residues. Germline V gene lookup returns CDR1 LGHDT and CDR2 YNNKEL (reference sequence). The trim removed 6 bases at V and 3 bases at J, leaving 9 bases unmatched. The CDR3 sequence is CASRVSGRATDTQYF. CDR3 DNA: TGTGCCAGCAGGGTGAGTGGGAGGGCAACAGATACGCAGTATTTT.

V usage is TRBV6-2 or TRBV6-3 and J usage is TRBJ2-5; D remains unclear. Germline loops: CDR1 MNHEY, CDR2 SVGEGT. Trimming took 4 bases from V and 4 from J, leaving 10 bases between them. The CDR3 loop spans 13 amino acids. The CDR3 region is CASSFSGLETQYF. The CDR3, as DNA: TGTGCCAGCAGTTTTTCAGGTCTAGAGACCCAGTACTTC.

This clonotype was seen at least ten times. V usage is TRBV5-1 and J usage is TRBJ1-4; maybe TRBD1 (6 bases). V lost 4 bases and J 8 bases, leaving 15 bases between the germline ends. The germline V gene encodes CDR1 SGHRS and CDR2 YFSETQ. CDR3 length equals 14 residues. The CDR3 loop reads CASSPGGAEEKLFF. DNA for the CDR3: TGCGCCAGCAGCCCTGGGGGGGCGGAAGAAAAACTGTTTTTT.

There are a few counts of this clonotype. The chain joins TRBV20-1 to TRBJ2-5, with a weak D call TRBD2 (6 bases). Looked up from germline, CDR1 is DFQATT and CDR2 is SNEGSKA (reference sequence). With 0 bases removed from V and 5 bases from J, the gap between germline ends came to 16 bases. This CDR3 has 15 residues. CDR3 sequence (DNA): TGCAGTGCTAGAGATACCGGGACTCCTCACGAGACCCAGTACTTC. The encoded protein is CSARDTGTPHETQYF.

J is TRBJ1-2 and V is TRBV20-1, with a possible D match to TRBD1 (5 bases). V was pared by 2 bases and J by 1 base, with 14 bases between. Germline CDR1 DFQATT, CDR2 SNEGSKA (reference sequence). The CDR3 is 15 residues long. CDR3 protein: CSARPPRGGNYGYTF. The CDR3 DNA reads TGCAGTGCTAGACCCCCGCGGGGGGGTAACTATGGCTACACCTTC.

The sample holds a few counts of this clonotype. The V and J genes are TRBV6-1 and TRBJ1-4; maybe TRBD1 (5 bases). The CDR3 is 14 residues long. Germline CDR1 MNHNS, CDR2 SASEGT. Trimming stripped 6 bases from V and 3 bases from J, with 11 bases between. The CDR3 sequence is CASRRDSPNEKLFF. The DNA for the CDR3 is TGTGCCAGCAGACGCGACAGTCCTAATGAAAAACTGTTTTTT.

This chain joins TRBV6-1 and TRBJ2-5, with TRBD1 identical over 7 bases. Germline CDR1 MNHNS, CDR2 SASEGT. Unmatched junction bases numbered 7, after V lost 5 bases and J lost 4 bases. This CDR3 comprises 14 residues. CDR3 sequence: CASSPRQGRETQYF. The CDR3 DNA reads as TGTGCCAGCAGTCCCCGACAGGGTCGAGAGACCCAGTACTTC.

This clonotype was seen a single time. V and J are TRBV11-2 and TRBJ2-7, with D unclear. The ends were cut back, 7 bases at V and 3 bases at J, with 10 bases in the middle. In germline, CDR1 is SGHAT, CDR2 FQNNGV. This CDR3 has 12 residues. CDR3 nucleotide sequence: TGTGCCAGCACCGTGGGGAACTACGAGCAGTACTTC. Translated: CASTVGNYEQYF.

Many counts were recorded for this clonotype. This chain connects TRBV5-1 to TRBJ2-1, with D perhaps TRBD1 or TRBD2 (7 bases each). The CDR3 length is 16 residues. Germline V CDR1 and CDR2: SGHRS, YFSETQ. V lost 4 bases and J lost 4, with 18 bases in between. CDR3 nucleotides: TGCGCCAGCAGCCTCAGGGGGGCTAGCGGATACAATGAGCAGTTCTTC. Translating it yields CASSLRGASGYNEQFF.

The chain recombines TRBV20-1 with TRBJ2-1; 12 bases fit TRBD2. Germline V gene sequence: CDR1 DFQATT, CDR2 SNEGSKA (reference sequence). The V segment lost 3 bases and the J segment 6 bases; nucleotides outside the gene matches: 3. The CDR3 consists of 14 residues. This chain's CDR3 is CSASQTSGGNEQFF. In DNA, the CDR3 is TGCAGTGCTAGTCAGACTAGCGGGGGCAATGAGCAGTTCTTC.

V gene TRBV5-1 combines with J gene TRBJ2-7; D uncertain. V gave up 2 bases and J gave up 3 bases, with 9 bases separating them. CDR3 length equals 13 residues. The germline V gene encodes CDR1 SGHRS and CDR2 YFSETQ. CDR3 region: CASSFDALYEQYF. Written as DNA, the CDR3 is TGCGCCAGCAGCTTTGACGCTCTCTACGAGCAGTACTTC.

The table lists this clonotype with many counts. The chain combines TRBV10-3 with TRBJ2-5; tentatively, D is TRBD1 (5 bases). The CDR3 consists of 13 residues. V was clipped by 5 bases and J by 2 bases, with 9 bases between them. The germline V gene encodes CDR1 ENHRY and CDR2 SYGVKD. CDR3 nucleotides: TGTGCCATCAGTAAACAGGAGCAAGAGACCCAGTACTTC. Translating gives CAISKQEQETQYF.

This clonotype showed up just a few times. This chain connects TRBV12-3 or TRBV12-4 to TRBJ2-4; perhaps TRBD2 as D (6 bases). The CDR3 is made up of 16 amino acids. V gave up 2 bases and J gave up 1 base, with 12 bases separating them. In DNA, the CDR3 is TGTGCCAGCAGTTTAACGGGAGTGACGGCCAAAAACATTCAGTACTTC. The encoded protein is CASSLTGVTAKNIQYF.